Listed below are T cell receptor beta chains from one sample, sequenced in a study of beta chain features in type 1 diabetes. Measured with immunoSEQ multiplex PCR; TCRdb has only the in-frame clones, and not every one. The sample has 150,000 or so clones; less than 9.5% are singletons. Sequencing was carried out using central memory CD4+ T cells from blood. These receptors originate from a woman aged 18-29 years in good health. Each CDR3 is given with its conserved first and last residue. The D gene is left open where the match is weak. Not all rows give a size; the values are once, few, many and, for expanded clones, a class.

j_call,v_call,clone_size,d_call,cdr3_aa,cdr3_nt
TRBJ2-1,TRBV5-4,.,TRBD2,CASSLGFSGRRNEQFF,TGTGCCAGCAGCTTAGGCTTTAGCGGGAGGAGGAATGAGCAGTTCTTC
TRBJ2-7,TRBV10-3,.,.,CAISDPQRASSYEQYF,TGTGCCATCAGTGACCCCCAGCGGGCGAGCTCCTACGAGCAGTACTTC
TRBJ1-3,TRBV4-1,.,.,CASSQQQIGNTIYF,TGCGCCAGCAGCCAACAACAGATTGGAAACACCATATATTTT
TRBJ2-7,TRBV18,.,TRBD2,CASSGGTSSDEQYF,TGTGCCAGCTCTGGCGGGACTAGTAGCGACGAGCAGTACTTC
TRBJ2-2,TRBV12-5,.,.,CASGLVVGGENTGELFF,TGTGCTAGTGGTTTGGTAGTCGGCGGGGAGAACACCGGGGAGCTGTTTTTT
TRBJ2-7,TRBV5-1,.,TRBD1,CASSPTGTGTYEQYF,TGCGCCAGCAGCCCGACCGGGACAGGGACCTACGAGCAGTACTTC
TRBJ2-5,TRBV6-5,.,TRBD2,CASSPREAGGETQYF,TGTGCCAGCAGTCCTCGGGAGGCCGGTGGGGAGACCCAGTACTTC
TRBJ2-1,TRBV6-5,.,.,CASSYLQGGDEQFF,TGTGCCAGCAGTTACCTACAGGGGGGGGATGAGCAGTTCTTC
TRBJ2-3,TRBV27,.,.,CASSQLGSASTDTQYF,TGTGCCAGCAGCCAACTAGGAAGTGCTAGCACAGATACGCAGTATTTT
TRBJ1-1,TRBV5-4,.,TRBD1,CASRPGQGGGYTEAFF,TGTGCCAGCAGACCAGGACAGGGAGGAGGGTACACTGAAGCTTTCTTT
TRBJ1-4,TRBV15,few,.,CATSRDRGNEKLFF,TGTGCCACCAGCAGAGATCGGGGGAATGAAAAACTGTTTTTT